This TCR beta chain was found in a study of CD8 T cells in ankylosing spondylitis. Findings of the study overall: Earlier reports found some motif variants in synovial fluid and blood in reactive arthritis. Roughly eight highly homologous variants made up a TCR beta motif that seemed to typify ankylosing spondylitis blood. Reportedly, matched ankylosing spondylitis synovial fluid was significantly enriched for disease-linked clones.

This CDR3 is 14 amino acids long. Per the germline V gene, CDR1 is SGHTA and CDR2 is FQGTGA. Trimming removed 5 bases from V and 4 bases from J, with 13 bases in between. This clonotype was seen only a few times. The antigen is not known. Quantitative molecular-barcoded 5'-RACE generated the TCR beta libraries. TCRdb fed the 5' RACE reads into MiXCR, producing one record per CDR3 protein. The sample has around 300,000 distinct CDR3 sequences; roughly 20% are singletons. V is TRBV7-3 and J is TRBJ2-3; no definite D call. The sequence derives from a female donor with ankylosing spondylitis or in good health (not recorded which). Sequenced input: blood, either unsorted or a sorted T cell fraction (not recorded which). The chain's CDR3 is CASSLGAGADTQYF. DNA of the CDR3: TGTGCCAGCAGCCTCGGCGCCGGCGCAGATACGCAGTATTTT.